Each of the 22 T cell receptor beta chains below was sequenced from the same sample in a study of T-cell reconstitution after alpha-beta-depleted transplantation in children. Using unique molecular identifiers, the investigators prepared the TCRbeta library. TCRdb fed the PCR reads into MiXCR, producing one record per CDR3 protein. The sample has about 900,000 distinct CDR3 sequences; less than 30% are singletons. The source was PBMCs, mostly from graft donor cells, collected 360 days after TCRalphabeta/CD19-depleted stem cell transplant. Source of these receptors: a boy in the first two years of life who had a stem cell transplant for SCID, so the T cells may come from the graft donor.

This clonotype occurred many times. The chain combines TRBV6-1 with TRBJ2-7; D might be TRBD1 (5 bases). The V gene lost 5 bases and the J gene lost 3 bases, with 14 bases spanning the gap. The CDR3 spans 14 residues. Germline CDR1 MNHNS, CDR2 SASEGT. The CDR3 protein is CASSPSGLFYEQYF. In nucleotides, the CDR3 is TGTGCCAGCAGTCCTTCAGGGCTCTTCTACGAGCAGTACTTC.

There are a few counts of this clonotype. The J gene is TRBJ2-1, the V gene TRBV15; maybe TRBD2 (5 bases). V gave up 6 bases and J gave up 9 bases, with 12 bases separating them. Per the germline V gene, CDR1 is LNHNV and CDR2 is YYDKDF (reference sequence). The CDR3 is 12 residues long. The CDR3 coding sequence is TGTGCCACCAGAACCCTAGGAGGTGAGCAGTTCTTC. Its protein is CATRTLGGEQFF. Filled out from reference TRBV15 and TRBJ2-1, the complete variable domain reads DAMVIQNPRYQVTQFGKPVTLSCSQTLNHNVMYWYQQKSSQAPKLLFHYYDKDFNNEADTPDNFQSRRPNTSFCFLDIRSPGLGDTAMYLCATRTLGGEQFFGPGTRLTVL.

The chain combines TRBV4-1 with TRBJ2-7, with D possibly matching TRBD1 (6 bases). V lost 0 bases and J lost 0, with 12 bases in between. Germline CDR1 reads MGHRA; CDR2 reads YSYEKL. The CDR3 consists of 16 residues. This chain's CDR3 is CASSQDDRMSSYEQYF. As DNA, the CDR3 is TGCGCCAGCAGCCAAGATGACAGGATGTCCTCCTACGAGCAGTACTTC.

This clonotype was detected only a few times. Here the CDR3 reads CASSRLRGLEEKLFF. CDR3 in DNA: TGTGCCAGCAGCCGCCTCAGGGGGTTGGAAGAAAAACTGTTTTTT. The chain is built from TRBV14 and TRBJ1-4; 7 bases agree with TRBD1. The CDR3 is 15 residues long. Unmatched junction bases numbered 10, after V lost 4 bases and J lost 8 bases. Germline V CDR1 and CDR2: SGHDN, FVKESK.

J is TRBJ1-1 and V is TRBV4-1; no clear D. Trimming cost V 0 bases and J 3 bases, with 17 bases left between them. The CDR3 sequence is 17 residues long. Germline V gene data show CDR1 as MGHRA and CDR2 as YSYEKL. The CDR3 spells CASSQEDVGATDTEAFF. The CDR3 bases are TGCGCCAGCAGCCAAGAGGACGTCGGAGCGACTGACACTGAAGCTTTCTTT.

This clonotype was detected only a few times. The chain uses TRBV4-1 and TRBJ2-1; either TRBD1 or TRBD2 may fit D (6 bases each). Trimming cost V 1 base and J 1 base, with 14 bases left between them. The CDR3 covers 17 residues. From germline, CDR1 is MGHRA and CDR2 YSYEKL. CDR3 in amino acids: CASSQGGAQGSYNEQFF. As DNA, the CDR3 is TGCGCCAGCAGCCAAGGGGGGGCGCAGGGATCCTACAATGAGCAGTTCTTC.

The table lists this clonotype with a few counts. This CDR3 reads CASSPPGVGRVGEQYF. In DNA form, the CDR3 reads TGTGCCAGCTCACCCCCGGGGGTGGGTCGCGTGGGCGAGCAGTACTTC. The V call is TRBV18, the J call TRBJ2-7, with D perhaps TRBD2 (6 bases). Looked up from germline, CDR1 is KGHSH and CDR2 is LQKENI. With 3 bases removed from V and 6 bases from J, the gap between germline ends came to 21 bases. This CDR3 contains 16 residues.

In this sample, this clonotype turned up many times. This rearrangement joins TRBV6-1 to TRBJ2-7; no firm D call. The CDR3 is 12 amino acids. Per germline, CDR1 MNHNS and CDR2 SASEGT. Deletions cut 6 bases from V and 0 bases from J, with 6 bases between. Here the CDR3 reads CASREYSYEQYF. The CDR3 DNA is TGTGCCAGCAGGGAGTACTCCTACGAGCAGTACTTC.

The J gene is TRBJ1-1, the V gene TRBV2, with a possible D match to TRBD1 (6 bases). CDR3 size: 14 residues. Germline V gene data show CDR1 as SNHLY and CDR2 as FYNNEI. The germline V and J ends were trimmed by 7 bases and 1 base, with 13 bases remaining between them. CDR3 protein: CASNLEQGNTEAFF. CDR3 bases: TGTGCCAGCAACCTCGAACAGGGGAACACTGAAGCTTTCTTT.

There are a few counts of this clonotype. This chain links TRBV4-2 with TRBJ2-2, with D maybe TRBD2 (6 bases). The CDR3 extends over 15 amino acids. Germline V CDR1 and CDR2: LGHNA, YNFKEQ. The germline V and J ends were trimmed by 8 bases and 2 bases, with 15 bases remaining between them. The CDR3 loop is CASRGRRGNTGELFF. Written as DNA, the CDR3 is TGTGCCAGCCGGGGGAGGCGGGGTAACACCGGGGAGCTGTTTTTT.

CDR3 loop: CSVEWGKDEQFF. Written as DNA, the CDR3 is TGCAGCGTTGAATGGGGTAAGGATGAGCAGTTCTTC. V and J are TRBV29-1 and TRBJ2-1; D gene unclear. V was trimmed by 2 bases and J by 8 bases, leaving 10 bases between them. The CDR3 loop spans 12 amino acids. Germline V gene data show CDR1 as SQVTM and CDR2 as ANQGSEA.

The chain carries TRBV12-3 or TRBV12-4 and TRBJ2-1, with D tentatively TRBD2 (5 bases). V was clipped by 1 base and J by 15 bases, with 13 bases between them. This CDR3 is built from 12 residues. The CDR3 loop reads CASSLDPGSGFF. CDR3 nucleotides: TGTGCCAGCAGTTTAGATCCGGGGAGTGGGTTCTTC.

The CDR3 protein is CASSPLPGQINTGELFF. The DNA for the CDR3 is TGCGCCAGCAGCCCCCTCCCGGGACAGATAAACACCGGGGAGCTGTTTTTT. The rearrangement uses TRBV4-1 and TRBJ2-2; 7 nucleotides align to TRBD1. Germline V gene sequence: CDR1 MGHRA, CDR2 YSYEKL. This CDR3 is 17 amino acids long. Unmatched junction bases numbered 10, after V lost 4 bases and J lost 2 bases.

This clonotype was picked up a small number of times. V and J are TRBV6-1 and TRBJ2-1; D gene unclear. Germline CDR1 reads MNHNS; CDR2 reads SASEGT. V lost 6 bases to trimming and J lost 4 bases, with 13 bases between them. The CDR3 totals 14 residues. Here the CDR3 reads CASRDILAYNEQFF. For the CDR3, the DNA is TGTGCCAGCAGGGATATATTGGCTTACAATGAGCAGTTCTTC.

The table lists this clonotype with a few counts. The chain links TRBV28 to TRBJ1-6; maybe TRBD1 (5 bases). Germline CDR1 MDHEN, CDR2 SYDVKM. The CDR3 loop spans 12 amino acids. V lost 2 bases and J lost 16, with 12 bases in between. CDR3 region: CASSLMGLPLHF. In nucleotides, the CDR3 is TGTGCCAGCAGTTTAATGGGACTACCGCTCCACTTT.

The sample holds a few counts of this clonotype. The chain couples TRBV7-2 to TRBJ2-1, with 9 nucleotides matching TRBD2. V lost 1 base and J lost 12; bases outside the gene matches: 7. In germline, CDR1 is SGHTA, CDR2 FQGNSA. The CDR3 is made up of 14 amino acids. In DNA, the CDR3 is TGTGCCAGCAGCTTAGGAACCGGGACTAGCCGGCAGTTCTTC. Amino acids: CASSLGTGTSRQFF.

A few counts support this clonotype. The V and J genes are TRBV12-3 or TRBV12-4 and TRBJ2-5; 7 nucleotides match TRBD1. V lost 5 bases to trimming and J lost 12 bases; unmatched junction nucleotides: 18. This CDR3 comprises 15 residues. The CDR3 loop is CASSHHGTEPRGKYF. The CDR3 region has the DNA TGTGCCAGCAGTCACCACGGGACAGAGCCCAGGGGAAAGTACTTC.

This chain joins TRBV3-1 and TRBJ1-6, with D possibly being TRBD1 (5 bases). The germline CDR1 and CDR2 sequences are LGHDT and YNNKEL (reference sequence). Trimming stripped 0 bases from V and 9 bases from J, with 15 bases between. The CDR3 length is 16 residues. In DNA form, the CDR3 reads TGTGCCAGCAGCCAAGAAGCGGCAGGGTATCGTTCACCCCTCCACTTT. Its protein product is CASSQEAAGYRSPLHF.

V and J are TRBV10-3 and TRBJ2-2; D may be TRBD2 (7 bases). The CDR3 extends over 15 amino acids. V was clipped by 6 bases and J by 2 bases, with 13 bases between them. Germline values: CDR1 ENHRY, CDR2 SYGVKD. This CDR3 reads CAIRRGGPNTGELFF. The CDR3, as DNA: TGTGCCATCAGGAGGGGGGGCCCCAACACCGGGGAGCTGTTTTTT.

This clonotype has a handful of counts. This chain joins TRBV20-1 and TRBJ2-3; possible D gene TRBD2, 6 bases. V lost 3 bases, J lost 1 base, and 14 bases lay in between. Germline V gives CDR1 DFQATT, CDR2 SNEGSKA (reference sequence). This CDR3 spans 15 amino acids. Here the CDR3 DNA reads TGCAGTGCTAGTTCCCCGGGGAGGCGCACAGATACGCAGTATTTT. Protein product: CSASSPGRRTDTQYF.

The CDR3 coding sequence is TGTGCCACCAGTCCCCAGACAGCAGATAATGAAAAACTGTTTTTT. Residues: CATSPQTADNEKLFF. This rearrangement joins TRBV15 to TRBJ1-4, with D tentatively TRBD1 (5 bases). V was pared by 6 bases and J by 4 bases, with 15 bases between. Germline V gene data show CDR1 as LNHNV and CDR2 as YYDKDF (reference sequence). This CDR3 spans 15 amino acids.

This chain links TRBV4-1 with TRBJ1-5; a possible D gene is TRBD1 (6 bases). V dropped 1 base and J dropped 0 bases, with 16 bases sitting between them. The germline V gene has CDR1 MGHRA and CDR2 YSYEKL. The CDR3 runs 18 residues. The CDR3 spells CASSQVRVGAYSNQPQHF. The CDR3 nucleotides read TGCGCCAGCAGCCAAGTCAGGGTGGGGGCTTATAGCAATCAGCCCCAGCATTTT.